One and the same sample provided the 21 T cell receptor beta chains below, sequenced in a study of blood T cell repertoires in COVID-19. The data were produced by immunoSEQ multiplex PCR, yet TCRdb's version contains in-frame clones alone and is incomplete. The table shows some 60,000 clones, with about 91% occurring only once. The source material was peripheral blood. The source of these receptors is a man aged 55-75 years with acute or convalescent COVID-19.

This clone has only one observation. The V gene is TRBV7-3, the J gene TRBJ2-3; 9 nucleotides line up with TRBD2. Germline assignment: CDR1 SGHTA and CDR2 FQGTGA. The CDR3 totals 17 residues. V was clipped by 2 bases and J by 6 bases; unmatched bases: 12. CDR3 nucleotides: TGTGCCAGCAGCTTATGGGGGGTAGCGGGAGCGGTGGATACGCAGTATTTT. Translation gives CASSLWGVAGAVDTQYF.

The chain has TRBV3-1 (or the pseudogene TRBV3-2) and TRBJ2-7, with 9 bases fitting TRBD1. This CDR3 region has 16 residues. With 0 bases clipped from V and 2 bases from J, the junction kept 5 bases outside the gene matches. The germline V gene encodes CDR1 LGHDT and CDR2 YNNKEL (reference sequence). CDR3 residues: CASSQERGTGTYEQYF. CDR3 sequence (DNA): TGTGCCAGCAGCCAAGAAAGGGGGACAGGGACCTACGAGCAGTACTTC.

V and J are TRBV6-6 and TRBJ1-2; tentatively, D is TRBD1 (6 bases). The CDR3 is 14 residues long. V was pared by 6 bases and J by 3 bases, with 14 bases between. CDR1 is MNHNY and CDR2 is SVGAGI in the germline V gene (reference sequence). In DNA form, the CDR3 reads TGTGCCAGCAGAGACTCGGACAGCCACTATGGCTACACCTTC. The encoded protein is CASRDSDSHYGYTF.

This chain connects TRBV7-2 to TRBJ2-1; 7 nucleotides match TRBD2. CDR3 length equals 17 residues. V shed 4 bases and J 7 bases; nucleotides not matched to a gene: 16. Germline V gene data show CDR1 as SGHTA and CDR2 as FQGNSA. The CDR3 reads CASSSTSGEWGGNEQFF. CDR3 bases: TGTGCCAGCAGCTCCACCTCGGGGGAGTGGGGGGGGAATGAGCAGTTCTTC.

This clone was recorded once. The V call is TRBV12-3 or TRBV12-4, the J call TRBJ1-1; D ambiguous. The CDR3 spans 13 residues. V was pared by 6 bases and J by 3 bases, with 11 bases between. CDR3 loop: CASSQAPDTEAFF. The CDR3 DNA follows: TGTGCCAGCAGCCAAGCCCCGGACACTGAAGCTTTCTTT.

The genes are TRBV6-2 or TRBV6-3 and TRBJ1-2; D perhaps matches TRBD1 (6 bases). CDR3 size: 14 residues. The germline V gene has CDR1 MNHEY and CDR2 SVGEGT. V shed 2 bases and J shed 5 bases, with 12 bases lying between them. CDR3 DNA: TGTGCCAGCAGTTACCAAGGACAGTCATATGGCTACACCTTC. Its protein is CASSYQGQSYGYTF.

The chain recombines TRBV24-1 with TRBJ1-3; D might be TRBD1 (6 bases). The ends were cut back, 3 bases at V and 4 bases at J, with 9 bases in the middle. This CDR3 is 14 amino acids long. Germline CDR1 KGHDR, CDR2 SFDVKD. CDR3 region: CATSDPTGGNTIYF. The CDR3 DNA follows: TGTGCCACCAGTGATCCGACAGGAGGAAACACCATATATTTT.

The chain joins TRBV10-3 to TRBJ2-1, with a tentative D call TRBD2 (5 bases). Germline V lookup: CDR1 ENHRY, CDR2 SYGVKD. The CDR3 spans 15 residues. V was shortened by 6 bases and J by 0 bases, with 12 bases between the two germline ends. This CDR3 is CAIRLSGNSYNEQFF. In DNA, the CDR3 is TGTGCCATCAGACTAAGCGGAAACTCCTACAATGAGCAGTTCTTC.

This chain joins TRBV6-2 or TRBV6-3 and TRBJ2-1; TRBD2 matches 10 bases. This CDR3 has 15 residues. Germline V gene sequence: CDR1 MNHEY, CDR2 SVGEGT. V dropped 6 bases and J dropped 9; count of bases not matched to a gene: 11. The chain's CDR3 is CASSRKGASGSEQFF. DNA for the CDR3: TGTGCCAGCAGCCGGAAAGGGGCTAGCGGGAGTGAGCAGTTCTTC.

This clone was counted once. The CDR3 DNA sequence: TGTGCCAGCAGAGTGACAGGGGGCGTCTATGGCTACACCTTC. Its protein product is CASRVTGGVYGYTF. This chain links TRBV27 with TRBJ1-2; 10 bases match TRBD1. Looked up from germline, CDR1 is MNHEY and CDR2 is SMNVEV (reference sequence). CDR3 length: 14 residues. With 6 bases clipped from V and 4 bases from J, the junction kept 5 bases outside the gene matches.

The chain couples TRBV6-5 to TRBJ2-7, with D tentatively TRBD2 (5 bases). This CDR3 contains 15 residues. Looked up from germline, CDR1 is MNHEY and CDR2 is SVGAGI. Deletions cut 4 bases from V and 3 bases from J, with 16 bases between. CDR3 in amino acids: CASSLTYMGDYEQYF. CDR3 nucleotide sequence: TGTGCCAGCAGTTTGACATACATGGGAGACTACGAGCAGTACTTC.

V gene TRBV2 combines with J gene TRBJ1-4; no clear D gene. This CDR3 comprises 12 residues. From germline, CDR1 is SNHLY and CDR2 FYNNEI. Trimming took off 7 bases at V and 7 bases at J, with 10 bases between the two ends. DNA of the CDR3: TGTGCCAGCATTCGGTTTGGTGAAAAACTGTTTTTT. Translation gives CASIRFGEKLFF.

For the CDR3, the DNA is TGTGCCACCAGCAGAGATAGGACTAGCGGGAGGGCGTGGCGGTATTTT. It encodes CATSRDRTSGRAWRYF. This chain links TRBV15 with TRBJ2-3; 15 nucleotides match TRBD2. Trimming cost V 0 bases and J 14 bases; bases outside gene matches: 9. CDR3 length: 16 residues. Germline assignment: CDR1 LNHNV and CDR2 YYDKDF (reference sequence).

This chain joins TRBV19 and TRBJ2-1; D perhaps matches TRBD1 (6 bases). Trimming took off 10 bases at V and 4 bases at J, with 17 bases between the two ends. Germline V gives CDR1 LNHDA, CDR2 SQIVND (reference sequence). This CDR3 is 14 amino acids long. The CDR3 region has the DNA TGTGCCACAAGGCAGGGGTCCCGTTACAATGAGCAGTTCTTC. Translated: CATRQGSRYNEQFF.

This chain uses TRBV5-1 with TRBJ2-1; tentatively, D is TRBD2 (6 bases). The ends were cut back, 3 bases at V and 8 bases at J, with 15 bases in the middle. The CDR3 totals 14 residues. The germline gives CDR1 SGHRS, CDR2 YFSETQ. CDR3 sequence (DNA): TGCGCCAGCAGCTGGGACTTGAGTCGGGATGAGCAGTTCTTC. It codes for CASSWDLSRDEQFF.

V usage is TRBV7-8 and J usage is TRBJ2-7, with 9 bases lining up with TRBD2. Germline V lookup: CDR1 SGHVS, CDR2 FQNEAQ. The CDR3 is 15 residues long. Trimming cost V 3 bases and J 2 bases; bases outside gene matches: 5. The CDR3 DNA sequence: TGTGCCAGCAGCTTTATGACTAGCGGAACCTACGAGCAGTACTTC. Encoded protein: CASSFMTSGTYEQYF.

This chain connects TRBV19 to TRBJ1-2; D is unclear. The CDR3 spans 13 residues. Germline CDR1 LNHDA, CDR2 SQIVND (reference sequence). Trimming cost V 4 bases and J 4 bases, with 10 bases left between them. In DNA, the CDR3 is TGTGCCAGTAGTAACCAGGCAGGCTATGGCTACACCTTC. The encoded protein is CASSNQAGYGYTF. The complete variable domain, with remaining parts taken from reference TRBV19 and TRBJ1-2, reads DGGITQSPKYLFRKEGQNVTLSCEQNLNHDAMYWYRQDPGQGLRLIYYSQIVNDFQKGDIAEGYSVSREKKESFPLTVTSAQKNPTAFYLCASSNQAGYGYTFGSGTRLTVV.

This chain joins TRBV6-6 and TRBJ2-7, with 8 bases lining up with TRBD2. This CDR3 is built from 14 residues. Trimming removed 2 bases from V and 6 bases from J; junction bases left unmatched: 6. CDR1 MNHNY and CDR2 SVGAGI come from the germline V gene (reference sequence). This CDR3 is CASSYGAGGAEQYF. CDR3 DNA sequence: TGTGCCAGCAGTTACGGGGCGGGAGGTGCCGAGCAGTACTTC.

This sequence joins TRBV7-8 and TRBJ2-3; weak D call: TRBD2 (5 bases). The CDR3 loop spans 16 amino acids. CDR1 is SGHVS and CDR2 is FQNEAQ in the germline V gene. Trimming pared 5 bases from V and 3 bases from J, leaving 18 bases between. CDR3 residues: CASSPLLNPGTDTQYF. In DNA form, the CDR3 reads TGTGCCAGCAGCCCCCTCTTAAACCCGGGGACAGATACGCAGTATTTT.

V gene TRBV2 combines with J gene TRBJ1-1; the match to TRBD1 covers 9 bases. The CDR3 consists of 15 residues. Germline CDR1 SNHLY, CDR2 FYNNEI. V lost 7 bases and J lost 8; bases outside the gene matches: 14. The CDR3 bases are TGTGCCAGCAAGGGGAGCTGGGGACAGGGCTTCGAAGCTTTCTTT. Its translation is CASKGSWGQGFEAFF.

The CDR3 DNA reads as TGTGCCAGCAGCCAGGGGACTAGCGGGAGGTATTTT. Translating gives CASSQGTSGRYF. V usage is TRBV5-4 and J usage is TRBJ2-3, with 14 nucleotides matching TRBD2. The length of the CDR3 is 12 residues. In germline, CDR1 is SGHNT, CDR2 YYREEE (reference sequence). Germline trimming cut 4 bases from V and 14 bases from J; bases unmatched to any gene: 3.